These 23 T cell receptor beta chains came from one sample sequenced in a study of blood T cell repertoires in COVID-19. Here immunoSEQ multiplex PCR was the method, and the copy in TCRdb shows in-frame clones only, minus some. The table includes about 140,000 clones, around 90% detected once. The sequenced sample consisted of peripheral blood. Receptors originate from a woman older than 75 with acute or convalescent COVID-19.

A single count supports this clone. J is TRBJ2-5 and V is TRBV12-5; 7 nucleotides match TRBD2. Germline CDR1 is LGHNT and CDR2 is FRNRAP. Trimming cost V 5 bases and J 0 bases; bases outside gene matches: 9. The CDR3 contains 16 residues. CDR3 protein: CASGPQRGPYQETQYF. The CDR3 DNA is TGTGCTAGTGGTCCCCAGCGGGGACCCTACCAAGAGACCCAGTACTTC.

The table lists this clone with a count of one. This rearrangement joins TRBV11-2 to TRBJ2-7; tentative D call: TRBD2 (5 bases). Per the germline V gene, CDR1 is SGHAT and CDR2 is FQNNGV. CDR3 length equals 16 residues. V lost 1 base to trimming and J lost 3 bases, with 16 bases between them. CDR3 in amino acids: CASSLVGPQGLYEQYF. In DNA form, the CDR3 reads TGTGCCAGCAGCTTAGTCGGCCCCCAAGGACTCTACGAGCAGTACTTC. Complete variable domain (other parts from reference TRBV11-2 and TRBJ2-7): EAGVAQSPRYKIIEKRQSVAFWCNPISGHATLYWYQQILGQGPKLLIQFQNNGVVDDSQLPKDRFSAERLKGVDSTLKIQPAKLEDSAVYLCASSLVGPQGLYEQYFGPGTRLTVT.

The genes are TRBV5-1 and TRBJ1-2, with TRBD1 identical over 9 bases. The length of the CDR3 is 15 residues. CDR1 is SGHRS and CDR2 is YFSETQ in the germline V gene. The V segment lost 4 bases and the J segment 5 bases; nucleotides outside the gene matches: 9. The CDR3 nucleotides read TGCGCCAGCAGCCCCGTCGGACAGGGGTTTTATGGCTACACCTTC. Translating it yields CASSPVGQGFYGYTF.

This clone has just a few counts. The gene calls are TRBV5-5 and TRBJ1-1; 11 nucleotides line up with TRBD1. The CDR3 covers 17 residues. Trimming cost V 0 bases and J 0 bases; bases outside gene matches: 4. Germline CDR1 reads SGHKS; CDR2 reads YYEKEE (reference sequence). The CDR3: CASSLVWTGGMNTEAFF. In nucleotides, the CDR3 is TGTGCCAGCAGCTTGGTGTGGACAGGGGGCATGAACACTGAAGCTTTCTTT.

This chain links TRBV6-5 with TRBJ2-7; 7 bases match TRBD1. J lost 3 bases, V lost 9 bases, and 14 bases had no gene match. Germline V gene data show CDR1 as MNHEY and CDR2 as SVGAGI. The CDR3 runs 15 residues. The CDR3 DNA sequence: TGTGCCAGTAATGGATGGACAGGTGGGTTCTACGAGCAGTACTTC. Amino acid sequence: CASNGWTGGFYEQYF.

The chain employs TRBV12-3 or TRBV12-4 and TRBJ1-6; D unclear. This CDR3 has 12 amino acids. Trimming shortened V by 5 bases and J by 12 bases, and 11 bases separated the two germline ends. The CDR3 DNA reads as TGTGCCAGCAGTCCCCACTATCTACCCCTCCACTTT. Its protein product is CASSPHYLPLHF.

A few counts support this clone. The CDR3 region is CASSPPRASRGEQYF. In nucleotides, the CDR3 is TGTGCCAGCTCACCACCGCGGGCCAGCCGGGGAGAGCAGTACTTC. V and J are TRBV18 and TRBJ2-7; D may be TRBD2 (5 bases). The CDR3 has 15 residues. With 0 bases removed from V and 7 bases from J, the gap between germline ends came to 16 bases. CDR1 is KGHSH and CDR2 is LQKENI in the germline V gene.

The CDR3 DNA is TGTGCCAGCAGCCCCGCCCGGGGTCGCACAGATACGCAGTATTTT. This gives the protein CASSPARGRTDTQYF. V is TRBV4-2 and J is TRBJ2-3; possible D gene TRBD2, 5 bases. CDR3 length: 15 amino acids. Germline V gives CDR1 LGHNA, CDR2 YNFKEQ. With 4 bases removed from V and 1 base from J, the gap between germline ends came to 12 bases.

This chain connects TRBV6-2 or TRBV6-3 to TRBJ2-1; 13 bases match TRBD2. V shed 4 bases, J shed 4 bases, and the junction held 1 base outside the gene matches. Germline-derived CDR1 and CDR2 are MNHEY and SVGEGT. This CDR3 has 15 residues. The CDR3 is CASSWTSGRYNEQFF. The DNA of the CDR3 is TGTGCCAGCAGTTGGACTAGCGGGAGATACAATGAGCAGTTCTTC.

This rearrangement joins TRBV7-8 to TRBJ1-1; 9 nucleotides agree with TRBD1. CDR1 and CDR2 from the germline V gene are SGHVS and FQNEAQ. Trimming removed 5 bases from V and 6 bases from J; junction bases left unmatched: 13. The CDR3 is 16 residues long. CDR3 sequence reads: CASSTPGTGKTAEAFF. The CDR3 DNA follows: TGTGCCAGCAGCACTCCCGGGACAGGGAAGACTGCTGAAGCTTTCTTT.

The rearrangement joins TRBV5-1 to TRBJ1-1, with a tentative D call TRBD1 (5 bases). Germline V gene sequence: CDR1 SGHRS, CDR2 YFSETQ. Trimming left V 5 bases short and J 1 base short, with 9 bases between. The CDR3 runs to 13 residues. For the CDR3, the DNA is TGCGCCAGCAGGCCAGGGTGGAACACTGAAGCTTTCTTT. Translated: CASRPGWNTEAFF.

A few counts support this clone. The chain recombines TRBV7-9 with TRBJ1-4; the D gene is possibly TRBD1 (5 bases). The germline V gene has CDR1 SEHNR and CDR2 FQNEAQ (reference sequence). The CDR3 is made up of 14 amino acids. V lost 5 bases and J 5 bases, leaving 12 bases between the germline ends. CDR3 region: CASSRGTANEKLFF. In DNA form, the CDR3 reads TGTGCCAGCAGCCGCGGGACCGCGAATGAAAAACTGTTTTTT. The variable domain in full, with the rest retrieved from reference TRBV7-9 and TRBJ1-4, is DTGVSQNPRHKITKRGQNVTFRCDPISEHNRLYWYRQTLGQGPEFLTYFQNEAQLEKSRLLSDRFSAERPKGSFSTLEIQRTEQGDSAMYLCASSRGTANEKLFFGSGTQLSVL.

The V call is TRBV10-3, the J call TRBJ2-2, with unresolved D. This CDR3 comprises 13 residues. Trimming left V 2 bases short and J 1 base short, with 2 bases between. Germline assignment: CDR1 ENHRY and CDR2 SYGVKD. The CDR3 loop is CAISEQNTGELFF. For the CDR3, the DNA is TGTGCCATCAGTGAGCAGAACACCGGGGAGCTGTTTTTT.

The J gene is TRBJ1-5, the V gene TRBV7-2; D is undetermined. The CDR3 is 13 amino acids. V lost 1 base and J 7 bases, leaving 8 bases between the germline ends. Germline lookup yields CDR1 SGHTA and CDR2 FQGNSA. In nucleotides, the CDR3 is TGTGCCAGCAGCTTAGATGGGAGCCAGCCCCAGCATTTT. Its translation is CASSLDGSQPQHF.

The chain couples TRBV6-2 or TRBV6-3 to TRBJ2-7; maybe TRBD2 (6 bases). CDR3 size: 16 residues. From germline, CDR1 is MNHEY and CDR2 SVGEGT. Trimming took off 1 base at V and 1 base at J, with 14 bases between the two ends. CDR3 nucleotides: TGTGCCAGCAGTTACTGGGGGGAGAAGGCTTCCTACGAGCAGTACTTC. Protein sequence: CASSYWGEKASYEQYF.

The V call is TRBV5-8, the J call TRBJ1-2; a weak D match, TRBD1 (5 bases). This CDR3 comprises 14 residues. The germline gives CDR1 SGHTS, CDR2 YDEGEE. Trimming stripped 6 bases from V and 2 bases from J, with 14 bases between. For the CDR3, the DNA is TGTGCCAGCACGACACAGGTGATGAACTATGGCTACACCTTC. Encoded protein: CASTTQVMNYGYTF. The full variable domain, its missing parts supplied by reference TRBV5-8 and TRBJ1-2, is EAGVTQSPTHLIKTRGQQATLRCSPISGHTSVYWYQQALGLGLQFLLWYDEGEERNRGNFPPRFSGRQFPNYSSELNVNALELEDSALYLCASTTQVMNYGYTFGSGTRLTVV.

V and J are TRBV30 and TRBJ1-1; 12 bases are a match to TRBD1. With V trimmed by 3 bases and J by 2 bases, 1 base remained unmatched. The CDR3 loop spans 14 amino acids. Germline CDR1 and CDR2: GTSNPN and SVGIG (reference sequence). CDR3 protein: CAWRGTGGNTEAFF. CDR3 nucleotide sequence: TGTGCCTGGAGGGGGACAGGGGGCAACACTGAAGCTTTCTTT.

The chain combines TRBV9 with TRBJ1-2; 7 bases fit TRBD1. Germline V CDR1 and CDR2: SGDLS, YYNGEE. The CDR3 has 13 amino acids. With 3 bases clipped from V and 4 bases from J, the junction kept 3 bases outside the gene matches. The CDR3 sequence is CASSDNRGYGYTF. In DNA, the CDR3 is TGTGCCAGCAGCGACAACAGGGGCTATGGCTACACCTTC.

This chain joins TRBV5-5 and TRBJ1-6; 8 bases fit TRBD1. Germline CDR1 is SGHKS and CDR2 is YYEKEE (reference sequence). V lost 4 bases and J lost 10; bases outside the gene matches: 19. This CDR3 contains 18 residues. Here the CDR3 reads CASSPAGTGYLGWSPLHF. The CDR3 nucleotides are TGTGCCAGCAGCCCCGCCGGGACAGGTTATCTGGGTTGGTCACCCCTCCACTTT.

The chain is built from TRBV3-1 (or the pseudogene TRBV3-2) and TRBJ2-3; perhaps TRBD2 as D (6 bases). The CDR3 contains 14 residues. Germline-derived CDR1 and CDR2 are LGHDT and YNNKEL (reference sequence). V was clipped by 5 bases and J by 0 bases, with 9 bases between them. CDR3 coding DNA: TGTGCCAGCAGCGTGGGGACTAGCACAGATACGCAGTATTTT. Protein sequence: CASSVGTSTDTQYF.

CDR3 sequence: CASSPPRGGRDYGYTF. CDR3 DNA: TGTGCCAGCAGTCCACCCCGGGGGGGGCGCGACTATGGCTACACCTTC. V usage is TRBV2 and J usage is TRBJ1-2; D might be TRBD1 (6 bases). The CDR3 spans 16 residues. Germline V CDR1 and CDR2: SNHLY, FYNNEI. Trimming took off 5 bases at V and 3 bases at J, with 19 bases between the two ends. The whole variable domain, remainder taken from reference TRBV2 and TRBJ1-2, is EPEVTQTPSHQVTQMGQEVILRCVPISNHLYFYWYRQILGQKVEFLVSFYNNEISEKSEIFDDQFSVERPDGSNFTLKIRSTKLEDSAMYFCASSPPRGGRDYGYTFGSGTRLTVV.

This chain uses TRBV5-4 with TRBJ2-5, with 8 bases fitting TRBD1. There are 14 residues in the CDR3. The germline V gene encodes CDR1 SGHNT and CDR2 YYREEE (reference sequence). The trim removed 4 bases at V and 5 bases at J, leaving 7 bases unmatched. CDR3 loop: CASSAAGGGETQYF. Here the CDR3 DNA reads TGTGCCAGCAGCGCAGCAGGGGGCGGTGAGACCCAGTACTTC.

The chain employs TRBV4-1 and TRBJ2-3; 14 bases line up with TRBD2. V was pared by 6 bases and J by 3 bases, with 5 bases of the junction left unmatched. The CDR3 runs to 16 residues. Germline CDR1 and CDR2: MGHRA and YSYEKL. As DNA, the CDR3 is TGCGCCAGCAGTCCGGGACTAGCGGGGGCAACAGATACGCAGTATTTT. Residues: CASSPGLAGATDTQYF.